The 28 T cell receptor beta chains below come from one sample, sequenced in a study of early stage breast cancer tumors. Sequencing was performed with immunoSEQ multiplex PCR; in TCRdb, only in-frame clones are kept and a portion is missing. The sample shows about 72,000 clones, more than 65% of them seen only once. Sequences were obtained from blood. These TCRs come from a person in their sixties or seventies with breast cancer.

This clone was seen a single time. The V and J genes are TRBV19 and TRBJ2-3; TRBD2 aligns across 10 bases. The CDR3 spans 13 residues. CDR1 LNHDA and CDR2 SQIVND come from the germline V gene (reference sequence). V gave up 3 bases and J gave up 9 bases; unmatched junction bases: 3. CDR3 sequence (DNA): TGTGCCAGTAGTATGGGACTAGCGATAACGCAGTATTTT. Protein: CASSMGLAITQYF.

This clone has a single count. CDR3 sequence reads: CASSLFLGGARDHEQYF. The CDR3 nucleotides are TGTGCCAGCAGCCTCTTCCTTGGGGGCGCACGAGACCACGAGCAGTACTTC. The chain recombines TRBV5-4 with TRBJ2-7; weak D call: TRBD1 (6 bases). CDR3 length equals 17 residues. The germline gives CDR1 SGHNT, CDR2 YYREEE (reference sequence). V gave up 4 bases and J gave up 5 bases, with 25 bases separating them.

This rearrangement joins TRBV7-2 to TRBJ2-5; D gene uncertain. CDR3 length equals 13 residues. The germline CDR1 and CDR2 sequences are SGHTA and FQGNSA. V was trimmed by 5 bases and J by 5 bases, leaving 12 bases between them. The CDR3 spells CASSRKIRETQYF. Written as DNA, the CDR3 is TGTGCCAGCAGCAGAAAGATCCGGGAGACCCAGTACTTC.

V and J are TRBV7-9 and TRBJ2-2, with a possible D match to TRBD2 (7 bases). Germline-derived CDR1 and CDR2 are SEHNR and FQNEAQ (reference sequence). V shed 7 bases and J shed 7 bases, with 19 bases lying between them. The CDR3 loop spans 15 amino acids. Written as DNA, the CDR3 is TGTGCCAGCAATCCATCCGGGGGGCTTTTCGGGGAGCTGTTTTTT. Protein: CASNPSGGLFGELFF. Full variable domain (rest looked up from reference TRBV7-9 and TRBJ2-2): DTGVSQNPRHKITKRGQNVTFRCDPISEHNRLYWYRQTLGQGPEFLTYFQNEAQLEKSRLLSDRFSAERPKGSFSTLEIQRTEQGDSAMYLCASNPSGGLFGELFFGEGSRLTVL.

The CDR3 DNA sequence: TGTGCCAGCTCACCACTCCCGGGACAGGGGCACACCGGGGAGCTGTTTTTT. As protein: CASSPLPGQGHTGELFF. The chain has TRBV18 and TRBJ2-2; TRBD1 aligns across 10 bases. The trim removed 1 base at V and 3 bases at J, leaving 5 bases unmatched. There are 17 residues in the CDR3. Germline V lookup: CDR1 KGHSH, CDR2 LQKENI.

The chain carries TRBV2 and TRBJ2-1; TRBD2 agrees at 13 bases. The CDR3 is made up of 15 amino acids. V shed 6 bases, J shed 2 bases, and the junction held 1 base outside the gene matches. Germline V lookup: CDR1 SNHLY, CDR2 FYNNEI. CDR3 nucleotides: TGTGCCAGCAGACTAGCGGGAGGGACCTACAATGAGCAGTTCTTC. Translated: CASRLAGGTYNEQFF.

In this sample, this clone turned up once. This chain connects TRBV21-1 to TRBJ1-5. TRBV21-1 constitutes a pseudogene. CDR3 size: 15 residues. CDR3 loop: CASSNPLGRGQPQHF. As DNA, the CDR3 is TGTGCCAGCAGCAATCCCCTGGGGAGAGGCCAGCCCCAGCATTTT.

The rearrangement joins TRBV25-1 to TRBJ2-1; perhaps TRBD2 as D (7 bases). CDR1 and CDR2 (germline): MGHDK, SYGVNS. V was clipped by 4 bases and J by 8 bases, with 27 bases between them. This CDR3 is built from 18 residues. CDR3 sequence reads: CASSAAGVGGRFIDEQFF. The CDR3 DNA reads TGTGCCAGCAGTGCAGCTGGGGTCGGGGGGCGTTTTATCGATGAGCAGTTCTTC. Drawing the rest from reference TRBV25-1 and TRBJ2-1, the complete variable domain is EADIYQTPRYLVIGTGKKITLECSQTMGHDKMYWYQQDPGMELHLIHYSYGVNSTEKGDLSSESTVSRIRTEHFPLTLESARPSHTSQYLCASSAAGVGGRFIDEQFFGPGTRLTVL.

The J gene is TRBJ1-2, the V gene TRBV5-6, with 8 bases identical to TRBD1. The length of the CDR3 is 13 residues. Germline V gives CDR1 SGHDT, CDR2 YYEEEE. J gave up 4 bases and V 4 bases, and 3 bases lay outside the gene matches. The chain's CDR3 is CASSGDRFYGYTF. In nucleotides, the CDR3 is TGTGCCAGCAGCGGGGACAGGTTCTATGGCTACACCTTC.

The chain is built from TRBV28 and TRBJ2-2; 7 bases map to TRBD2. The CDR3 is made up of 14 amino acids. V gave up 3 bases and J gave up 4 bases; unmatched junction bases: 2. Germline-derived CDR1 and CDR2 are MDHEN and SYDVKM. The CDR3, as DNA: TGTGCCAGCAGTTTGGGAGGGCCCACCGGGGAGCTGTTTTTT. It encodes CASSLGGPTGELFF.

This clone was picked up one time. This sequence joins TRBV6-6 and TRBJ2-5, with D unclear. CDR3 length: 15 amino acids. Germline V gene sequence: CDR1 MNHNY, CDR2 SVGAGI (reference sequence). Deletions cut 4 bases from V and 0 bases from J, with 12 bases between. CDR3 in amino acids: CASSSSQRYQETQYF. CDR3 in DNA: TGTGCCAGCAGTTCATCACAGAGGTACCAAGAGACCCAGTACTTC.

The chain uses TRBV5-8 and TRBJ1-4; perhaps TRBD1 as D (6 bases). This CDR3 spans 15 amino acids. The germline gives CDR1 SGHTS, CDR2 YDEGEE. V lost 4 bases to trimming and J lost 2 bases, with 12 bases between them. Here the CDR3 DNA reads TGTGCCAGCAGCCCGACAGGTGGCACTAATGAAAAACTGTTTTTT. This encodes CASSPTGGTNEKLFF.

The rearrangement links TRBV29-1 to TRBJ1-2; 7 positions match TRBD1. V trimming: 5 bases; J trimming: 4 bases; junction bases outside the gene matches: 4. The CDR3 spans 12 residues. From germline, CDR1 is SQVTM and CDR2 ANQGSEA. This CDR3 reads CSVSRDSYGYTF. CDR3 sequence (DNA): TGCAGCGTTTCCCGGGACAGCTATGGCTACACCTTC.

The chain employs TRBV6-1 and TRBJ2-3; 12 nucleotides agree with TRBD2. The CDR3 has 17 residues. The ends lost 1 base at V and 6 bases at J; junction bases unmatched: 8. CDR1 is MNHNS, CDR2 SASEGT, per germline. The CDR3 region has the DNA TGTGCCAGCAGTGAAGGACGACTAGCGGGAGCCTGGGATACGCAGTATTTT. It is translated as CASSEGRLAGAWDTQYF.

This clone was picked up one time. CDR3 coding DNA: TGTGCCAGCAGCTTAGAAACTTCGACAGTAGGAAAACTGTTTTTT. It specifies CASSLETSTVGKLFF. This chain links TRBV7-9 with TRBJ1-4, with D perhaps TRBD1 (5 bases). The CDR3 covers 15 residues. Trimming removed 1 base at V and 10 bases at J, with 16 bases between. From germline, CDR1 is SEHNR and CDR2 FQNEAQ (reference sequence).

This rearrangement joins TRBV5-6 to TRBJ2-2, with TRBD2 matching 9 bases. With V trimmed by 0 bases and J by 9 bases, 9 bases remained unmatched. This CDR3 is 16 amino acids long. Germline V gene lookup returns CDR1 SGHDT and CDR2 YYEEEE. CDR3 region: CASSLDGLARGRELFF. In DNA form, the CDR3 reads TGTGCCAGCAGCTTGGACGGACTAGCGCGGGGGAGGGAGCTGTTTTTT.

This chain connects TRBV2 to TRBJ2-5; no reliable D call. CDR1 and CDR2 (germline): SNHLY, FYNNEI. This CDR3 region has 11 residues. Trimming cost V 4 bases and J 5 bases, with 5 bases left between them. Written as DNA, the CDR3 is TGTGCCAGCAGTGCATGGGAGACCCAGTACTTC. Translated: CASSAWETQYF.

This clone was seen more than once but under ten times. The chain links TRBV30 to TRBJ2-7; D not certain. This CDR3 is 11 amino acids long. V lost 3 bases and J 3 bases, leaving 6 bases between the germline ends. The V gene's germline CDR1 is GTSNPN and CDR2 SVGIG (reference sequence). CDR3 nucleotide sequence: TGTGCCTGGAGCGGGTTCTACGAGCAGTACTTC. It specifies CAWSGFYEQYF.

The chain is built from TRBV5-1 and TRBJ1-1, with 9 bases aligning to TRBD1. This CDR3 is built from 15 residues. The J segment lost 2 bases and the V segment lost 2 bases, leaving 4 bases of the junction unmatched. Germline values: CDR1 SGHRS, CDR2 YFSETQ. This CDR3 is CASSLTGGFNTEAFF. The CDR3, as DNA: TGCGCCAGCAGCTTAACAGGGGGCTTCAACACTGAAGCTTTCTTT.

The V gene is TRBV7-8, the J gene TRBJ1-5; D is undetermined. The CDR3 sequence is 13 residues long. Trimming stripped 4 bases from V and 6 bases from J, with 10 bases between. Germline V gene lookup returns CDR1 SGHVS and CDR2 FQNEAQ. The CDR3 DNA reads TGTGCCAGCAGCTCACTGGGGTTTCAGCCCCAGCATTTT. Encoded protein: CASSSLGFQPQHF.

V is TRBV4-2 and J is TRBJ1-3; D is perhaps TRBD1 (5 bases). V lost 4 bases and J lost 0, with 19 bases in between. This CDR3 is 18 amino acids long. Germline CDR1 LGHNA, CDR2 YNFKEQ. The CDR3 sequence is CASSPEGGARISGNTIYF. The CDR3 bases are TGTGCCAGCAGCCCTGAAGGAGGGGCCCGAATCTCTGGAAACACCATATATTTT.

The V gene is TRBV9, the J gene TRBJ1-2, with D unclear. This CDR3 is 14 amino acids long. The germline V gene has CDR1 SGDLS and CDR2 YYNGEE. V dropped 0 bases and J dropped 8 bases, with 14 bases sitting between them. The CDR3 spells CASSVEVSGGGYTF. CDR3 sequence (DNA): TGTGCCAGCAGCGTAGAAGTGTCCGGAGGCGGCTACACCTTC.

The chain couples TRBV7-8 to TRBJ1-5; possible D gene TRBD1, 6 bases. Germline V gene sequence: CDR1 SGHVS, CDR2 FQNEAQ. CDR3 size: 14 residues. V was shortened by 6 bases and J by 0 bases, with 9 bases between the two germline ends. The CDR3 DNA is TGTGCCAGCAGAGAAGGGGGTAGCAATCAGCCCCAGCATTTT. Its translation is CASREGGSNQPQHF.

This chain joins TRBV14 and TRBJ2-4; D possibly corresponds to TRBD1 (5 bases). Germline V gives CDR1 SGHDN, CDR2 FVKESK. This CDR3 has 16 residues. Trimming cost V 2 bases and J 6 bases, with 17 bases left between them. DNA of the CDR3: TGTGCCAGCAGCCAACGGGCGCTCCAGGGCAGAAACATTCAGTACTTC. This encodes CASSQRALQGRNIQYF.

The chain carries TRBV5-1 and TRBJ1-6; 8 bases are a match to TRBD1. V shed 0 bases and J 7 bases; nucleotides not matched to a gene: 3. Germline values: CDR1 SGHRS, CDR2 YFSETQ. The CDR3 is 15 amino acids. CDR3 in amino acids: CASSLVTGGNSPLHF. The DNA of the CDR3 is TGCGCCAGCAGCTTGGTCACAGGGGGGAATTCACCCCTCCACTTT.

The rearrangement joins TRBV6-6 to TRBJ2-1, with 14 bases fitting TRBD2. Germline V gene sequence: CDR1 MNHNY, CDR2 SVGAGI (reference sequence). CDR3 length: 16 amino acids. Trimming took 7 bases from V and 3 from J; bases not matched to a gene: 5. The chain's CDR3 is CASTRLAGGLYNEQFF. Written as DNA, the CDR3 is TGTGCCAGCACCAGACTAGCGGGGGGGCTCTACAATGAGCAGTTCTTC.

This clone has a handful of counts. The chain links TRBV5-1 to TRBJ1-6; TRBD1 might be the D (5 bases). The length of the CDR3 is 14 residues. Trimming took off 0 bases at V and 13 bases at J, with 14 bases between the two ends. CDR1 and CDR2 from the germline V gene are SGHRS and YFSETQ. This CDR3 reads CASSLEPGRGPLHF. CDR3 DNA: TGCGCCAGCAGCTTGGAACCGGGACGGGGCCCCCTCCACTTT.

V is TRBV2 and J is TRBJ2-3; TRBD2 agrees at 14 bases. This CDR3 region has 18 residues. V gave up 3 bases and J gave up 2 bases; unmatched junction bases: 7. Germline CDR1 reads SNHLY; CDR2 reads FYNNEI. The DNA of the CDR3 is TGTGCCAGCAGTGACGCGGAGGGACTAGCGGGGGTCACAGATACGCAGTATTTT. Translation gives CASSDAEGLAGVTDTQYF.